The rows below give T cell receptor beta chains drawn from one sample of a study of shared clonotypes between healthy human individuals. Clones were read by immunoSEQ multiplex PCR, and TCRdb kept only the in-frame ones, dropping some. The sample lists roughly 2,500,000 clones, 93% occurring once. The sample was naive CD4+ T cells from PBMCs. These receptors all come from a man between 18 and 29 years old in good health. Some clones in this sample may be carry-over from other donors' samples. CDR3s include the opening cysteine and the closing phenylalanine or tryptophan. Fields, in order: D gene, V gene, J gene, clone size, CDR3 DNA, CDR3 protein. D genes are given only for firm matches. Expanded clones are given a class, and other clones once, few, many or no size at all.

-	TRBV19	TRBJ2-2	-	TGTGCCACATTAGGACAGGGTCGACTAGCGCCGAACACCGGGGAGCTGTTTTTT	CATLGQGRLAPNTGELFF
-	TRBV5-4	TRBJ1-2	-	TGTGCCAGCAGCCCTGCTTCCAACTATGGCTACACCTTC	CASSPASNYGYTF
-	TRBV28	TRBJ1-5	-	TGTGCCAGCAGCTTGGACACCAGGCTCAATCAGCCCCAGCATTTT	CASSLDTRLNQPQHF
TRBD2	TRBV7-2	TRBJ2-1	once	TGTGCCAGCAGCTTTCGGGCACTAGCGGGTTACAATGAGCAGTTCTTC	CASSFRALAGYNEQFF
TRBD2	TRBV9	TRBJ2-5	once	TGTGCCAGCAGCGTAGCACTAGCGGGAGGGATAGAGACCCAGTACTTC	CASSVALAGGIETQYF
TRBD2	TRBV5-1	TRBJ2-7	-	TGCGCCAGCAGCGGACTATCGAGCGGGACGGTTTACGAGCAGTACTTC	CASSGLSSGTVYEQYF
TRBD2	TRBV13	TRBJ2-1	-	TGTGCCAGCAGTGCACGGGGACTAGCGGTCCCCAATGAGCAGTTCTTC	CASSARGLAVPNEQFF
-	TRBV5-5	TRBJ2-7	-	TGTGCCAGCAGCCCCAGTTGGGGCTACGAGCAGTACTTC	CASSPSWGYEQYF
TRBD2	TRBV4-1	TRBJ2-3	-	TGCGCCAGCAGCCTTCAGCGGGAGGGCCGCGATACGCAGTATTTT	CASSLQREGRDTQYF
-	TRBV18	TRBJ1-2	-	TGTGCCAGCTCACCGCGGGAGGACCCGCCATATGGCTACACCTTC	CASSPREDPPYGYTF
-	TRBV19	TRBJ2-1	once	TGTGCCAGTAGTATAGTTCCCGACTCCAACTCCTACAATGAGCAGTTCTTC	CASSIVPDSNSYNEQFF
-	TRBV5-4	TRBJ1-1	-	TGTGCCAGCAGCCAACAGGGCGGGGGCACTGAAGCTTTCTTT	CASSQQGGGTEAFF
-	TRBV21-1	TRBJ2-7	-	TGTGCCAGCAGCAAAGTGTCGGACCCTACCTACGAGCAGTACTTC	CASSKVSDPTYEQYF
-	TRBV7-2	TRBJ2-2	-	TGTGCCAGCAGCTTAAACGCGAGAACAAACACCGGGGAGCTGTTTTTT	CASSLNARTNTGELFF
-	TRBV6-6	TRBJ2-1	-	TGTGCCAGCAATCCCAGCATTGGGGACAATGAGCAGTTCTTC	CASNPSIGDNEQFF
-	TRBV7-8	TRBJ2-2	-	TGTGCCAGCAGCCAAAAACTTGGCGCGAACACCGGGGAGCTGTTTTTT	CASSQKLGANTGELFF
TRBD2	TRBV7-9	TRBJ2-3	-	TGTGCCAGCAGCTTCGGGGGGACTGATACGCAGTATTTT	CASSFGGTDTQYF
TRBD1	TRBV11-3	TRBJ2-5	-	TGTGCCAGCAGCAGGGACAGGGTTTCGGAGACCCAGTACTTC	CASSRDRVSETQYF
-	TRBV5-5	TRBJ1-5	-	TGTGCCAGCAGCCCGGGAAATAGCAATCAGCCCCAGCATTTT	CASSPGNSNQPQHF
-	TRBV27	TRBJ1-2	-	TGTGCCAGCAGGTTTAGGGGACGGGGGATTGGCTACACCTTC	CASRFRGRGIGYTF
-	TRBV19	TRBJ2-2	-	TGTGCCAGTAGGGCACAGAGCACCGGGGAGCTGTTTTTT	CASRAQSTGELFF
-	TRBV30	TRBJ1-5	few	TGTGCCTGGAGTCTCTCGTGGTCCGGGTCTCAGCCCCAGCATTTT	CAWSLSWSGSQPQHF
-	TRBV6-6	TRBJ1-5	-	TGTGCCAGCAGTTACTCCGCCACGCCCCAGCATTTT	CASSYSATPQHF